This TCR beta chain comes out of a study of T cells in Graves' hyperthyroidism and ophthalmopathy. Findings and limits, study-wide: Blood held most thyroid clonotypes expanded above 0.001 frequency.

What was amplified from RNA transcripts were TCR beta CDR3 regions. HTBI primers were employed in a first-round RT-PCR of the TCR CDR3. TCRdb analysed the multiplex PCR reads with MiXCR anew, one entry per CDR3 protein. The repertoire consists of about 580,000 distinct CDR3 sequences, with about 45% occurring once and the leading ten covering around 7.7%. CDR1 is LNHDA, CDR2 SQIVND, per germline (reference sequence). The CDR3 length is 17 residues. With 5 bases clipped from V and 4 bases from J, the junction kept 13 bases outside the gene matches. Ten or more counts support this clonotype. Its target is not known.

Sequenced: peripheral blood or thyroid tissue (not recorded which). The chain uses TRBV19 and TRBJ2-7; TRBD2 agrees at 11 bases. This receptor was obtained from a woman between 18 and 29 years old with Graves' hyperthyroidism. DNA of the CDR3: TGTGCCAGTAGTGCCCCCGGACTAGCGGGCGGACCTTACGAGCAGTACTTC. The encoded protein is CASSAPGLAGGPYEQYF.